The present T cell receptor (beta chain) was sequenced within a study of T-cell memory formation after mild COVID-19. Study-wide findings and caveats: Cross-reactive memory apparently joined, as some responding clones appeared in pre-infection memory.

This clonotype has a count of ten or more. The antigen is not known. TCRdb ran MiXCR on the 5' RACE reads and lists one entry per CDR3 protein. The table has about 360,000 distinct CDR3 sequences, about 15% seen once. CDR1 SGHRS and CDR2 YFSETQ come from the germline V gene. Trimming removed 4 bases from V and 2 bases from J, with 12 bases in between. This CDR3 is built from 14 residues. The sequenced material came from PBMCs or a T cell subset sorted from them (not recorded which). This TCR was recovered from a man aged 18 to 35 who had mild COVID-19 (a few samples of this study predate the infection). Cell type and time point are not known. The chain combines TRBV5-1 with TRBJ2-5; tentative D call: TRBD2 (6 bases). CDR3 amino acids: CASSAGLEQETQYF. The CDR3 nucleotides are TGCGCCAGCAGCGCGGGACTCGAGCAAGAGACCCAGTACTTC.